Listed below are T cell receptor beta chains from one sample, sequenced in a study of CD8+CD57+ T cells in acquired aplastic anemia. In TCRdb, the reads were re-called with MiXCR into one record per CDR3 protein. This table has about 58,000 distinct CDR3 sequences, around 50% appearing once. Sequenced material: sorted CD4+, CD8+, or CD8+CD57+ T cells (not recorded which) from PBMCs. The source is a human donor with aplastic anemia. Each CDR3 is given with its conserved first and last residue. A D gene is named only where the DNA matches it firmly. Rows give clone size only sometimes, using once, few, many, or a class for an expanded clone.

TRBJ2-7	.	TRBV6-1	.	CARRQGLEIYEQYF	TGTGCCAGAAGACAGGGACTAGAGATCTACGAGCAGTACTTC
TRBJ2-5	.	TRBV5-4	many	CASSSGDRLETQYF	TGTGCCAGCAGCTCAGGCGACAGGTTAGAGACCCAGTACTTC
TRBJ2-5	.	TRBV15	.	CATSREWGDQETQYF	TGTGCCACCAGCAGAGAATGGGGGGACCAAGAGACCCAGTACTTC
TRBJ2-7	.	TRBV19	.	CASSIVQGPSYEQYF	TGTGCCAGTAGTATAGTCCAGGGACCGTCCTACGAGCAGTACTTC
TRBJ2-7	TRBD1	TRBV7-3	once	CASSLTGTGGEQYF	TGTGCCAGCAGCTTAACGGGAACAGGGGGCGAGCAGTACTTC
TRBJ2-7	.	TRBV11-2	.	CASSLGQALGGEQYF	TGTGCCAGCAGCCTTGGACAGGCCCTCGGGGGCGAGCAGTACTTC
TRBJ1-2	TRBD1	TRBV29-1	.	CSVTTGSNYGYTF	TGCAGCGTTACGACAGGGAGTAACTATGGCTACACCTTC
TRBJ1-6	TRBD1	TRBV15	.	CATSRDRVGSPLHF	TGTGCCACCAGCCGTGACAGGGTAGGATCACCCCTCCACTTT
TRBJ2-7	TRBD2	TRBV5-1	many	CASSLAGTPYEQYF	TGCGCCAGCAGCTTAGCGGGGACTCCCTACGAGCAGTACTTC
TRBJ1-1	.	TRBV20-1	.	CSARRLANTEAFF	TGCAGTGCTAGAAGGCTGGCGAACACTGAAGCTTTCTTT
TRBJ2-5	.	TRBV12-3/TRBV12-4	.	CASTNDGSGIQETQYF	TGTGCCAGCACCAACGATGGGAGCGGAATTCAAGAGACCCAGTACTTC
TRBJ2-5	.	TRBV9	few	CASSNMGRGAKETQYF	TGTGCCAGCAGTAACATGGGGCGAGGGGCCAAAGAGACCCAGTACTTC
TRBJ2-2	TRBD2	TRBV7-8	many	CASSLITTSRIVGELFF	TGTGCCAGCAGCTTAATTACGACTAGCCGGATTGTCGGGGAGCTGTTTTTT
TRBJ1-2	.	TRBV29-1	.	CSVLGGGRDYGYTF	TGCAGCGTTTTAGGCGGGGGGCGCGACTATGGCTACACCTTC
TRBJ2-3	.	TRBV2	.	CASSLEKTRPDTQYF	TGTGCCAGCAGCTTGGAGAAGACCCGGCCAGATACGCAGTATTTT
TRBJ2-3	.	TRBV15	.	CASTAAYFTDTQYF	TGTGCCAGCACTGCAGCCTATTTCACAGATACGCAGTATTTT
TRBJ2-1	TRBD1	TRBV28	many	CASSPRQGSYNEQFF	TGTGCCAGCAGTCCACGACAGGGGTCCTACAATGAGCAGTTCTTC
TRBJ2-1	TRBD2	TRBV2	.	CASRQLAGVCNEQFF	TGTGCCAGCAGACAACTAGCGGGGGTCTGCAATGAGCAGTTCTTC
TRBJ1-2	.	TRBV7-9	.	CASSRNDPGKGSGYGYTF	TGTGCCAGCAGCCGAAACGACCCGGGGAAGGGCTCAGGGTATGGCTACACCTTC
TRBJ1-5	.	TRBV11-1	.	CASSLALGSVNQPQHF	TGTGCCAGCAGCTTAGCGCTAGGGTCTGTCAATCAGCCCCAGCATTTT
TRBJ1-2	TRBD1	TRBV19	.	CASSTGQGLGYTF	TGTGCCAGTAGTACCGGACAGGGTTTGGGCTACACCTTC
TRBJ2-7	TRBD2	TRBV5-1	.	CASSWTSGNYEQYF	TGCGCCAGCAGCTGGACTAGCGGAAACTACGAGCAGTACTTC
TRBJ2-7	TRBD1	TRBV25-1	.	CASIPTTGLLRRPPRISYEQYF	TGTGCCAGCATACCAACGACAGGGCTCCTAAGGCGACCACCCCGTATCTCCTACGAGCAGTACTTC
TRBJ1-4	.	TRBV24-1	few	CATSEQTGSYEKLFF	TGTGCCACCAGTGAACAGACAGGATCGTACGAAAAACTGTTTTTT
TRBJ2-7	TRBD1	TRBV20-1	few	CSARDLDRSEGEQYF	TGCAGTGCTAGAGATCTGGACAGGTCAGAGGGCGAGCAGTACTTC
TRBJ1-1	.	TRBV27	.	CASMRESNTEAFF	TGTGCCAGCATGCGGGAGTCGAACACTGAAGCTTTCTTT
TRBJ2-3	.	TRBV11-1	.	CASSLPPGHTDTQYF	TGTGCCAGCAGCTTACCTCCGGGGCACACAGATACGCAGTATTTT
TRBJ2-6	.	TRBV7-8	many	CASGSSSGANVLTF	TGTGCCAGCGGGTCCTCCTCTGGGGCCAACGTCCTGACTTTC
TRBJ1-4	.	TRBV19	many	CASSSPRGLNEKLFF	TGTGCCAGTAGTTCCCCGCGAGGCCTTAATGAAAAACTGTTTTTT
TRBJ2-7	TRBD1	TRBV25-1	.	CASSEAGQGDEQYF	TGCGCCAGCAGTGAGGCGGGACAGGGGGACGAGCAGTACTTC
TRBJ2-5	TRBD1	TRBV7-9	once	CASSPGQGETQYF	TGTGCCAGCAGCCCGGGACAGGGGGAGACCCAGTACTTC
TRBJ2-5	TRBD1	TRBV24-1	.	CATSDPLRGRETQYF	TGTGCCACCAGTGATCCCCTAAGGGGGCGAGAGACCCAGTACTTC
TRBJ2-1	TRBD1	TRBV7-2	.	CASSHRDRVEQFF	TGTGCCAGCAGCCACAGGGACAGGGTCGAGCAGTTCTTC
TRBJ1-2	TRBD1	TRBV10-3	once	CAISESVTGGNYGYTF	TGTGCCATCAGTGAGTCTGTAACAGGGGGTAACTATGGCTACACCTTC
TRBJ1-6	.	TRBV25-1	.	CASSSRDVGSPLHF	TGTGCCAGCAGCTCCCGGGACGTAGGTTCACCCCTCCACTTT
TRBJ1-2	.	TRBV6-2/TRBV6-3	many	CATRDSEDYGYTF	TGTGCCACGAGAGACAGTGAGGACTATGGCTACACCTTC
TRBJ2-7	TRBD1	TRBV10-2	medium-sized	CASSEVTGGTIYEQYF	TGCGCCAGCAGTGAGGTGACAGGGGGCACTATCTACGAGCAGTACTTC
TRBJ2-5	.	TRBV2	.	CASSGDGVGTQYF	TGTGCCAGCAGTGGGGACGGTGTAGGGACCCAGTACTTC
TRBJ2-3	.	TRBV7-2	.	CASSLTHTDTQYF	TGTGCCAGCAGCTTGACACACACAGATACGCAGTATTTT
TRBJ1-1	.	TRBV24-1	few	CATSGGFDTEAFF	TGTGCCACCAGTGGGGGTTTTGACACTGAAGCTTTCTTT
TRBJ2-1	TRBD2	TRBV9	.	CASSPGTSGGRNEQFF	TGTGCCAGCAGCCCCGGGACTAGCGGGGGTCGCAATGAGCAGTTCTTC
TRBJ1-2	.	TRBV2	.	CASSGQGDGYTF	TGTGCCAGCAGTGGACAAGGCGATGGCTACACCTTC
TRBJ1-2	TRBD1	TRBV20-1	.	CSARRGTGGGDGYTF	TGCAGTGCTAGGCGGGGGACAGGGGGAGGTGATGGCTACACCTTC
TRBJ2-7	.	TRBV25-1	.	CASTKGSYEQYF	TGTGCCAGCACAAAGGGCTCCTACGAGCAGTACTTC
TRBJ2-7	.	TRBV7-2	.	CASSPSDSRAYEQYF	TGTGCCAGCAGCCCATCGGACAGCAGGGCCTACGAGCAGTACTTC